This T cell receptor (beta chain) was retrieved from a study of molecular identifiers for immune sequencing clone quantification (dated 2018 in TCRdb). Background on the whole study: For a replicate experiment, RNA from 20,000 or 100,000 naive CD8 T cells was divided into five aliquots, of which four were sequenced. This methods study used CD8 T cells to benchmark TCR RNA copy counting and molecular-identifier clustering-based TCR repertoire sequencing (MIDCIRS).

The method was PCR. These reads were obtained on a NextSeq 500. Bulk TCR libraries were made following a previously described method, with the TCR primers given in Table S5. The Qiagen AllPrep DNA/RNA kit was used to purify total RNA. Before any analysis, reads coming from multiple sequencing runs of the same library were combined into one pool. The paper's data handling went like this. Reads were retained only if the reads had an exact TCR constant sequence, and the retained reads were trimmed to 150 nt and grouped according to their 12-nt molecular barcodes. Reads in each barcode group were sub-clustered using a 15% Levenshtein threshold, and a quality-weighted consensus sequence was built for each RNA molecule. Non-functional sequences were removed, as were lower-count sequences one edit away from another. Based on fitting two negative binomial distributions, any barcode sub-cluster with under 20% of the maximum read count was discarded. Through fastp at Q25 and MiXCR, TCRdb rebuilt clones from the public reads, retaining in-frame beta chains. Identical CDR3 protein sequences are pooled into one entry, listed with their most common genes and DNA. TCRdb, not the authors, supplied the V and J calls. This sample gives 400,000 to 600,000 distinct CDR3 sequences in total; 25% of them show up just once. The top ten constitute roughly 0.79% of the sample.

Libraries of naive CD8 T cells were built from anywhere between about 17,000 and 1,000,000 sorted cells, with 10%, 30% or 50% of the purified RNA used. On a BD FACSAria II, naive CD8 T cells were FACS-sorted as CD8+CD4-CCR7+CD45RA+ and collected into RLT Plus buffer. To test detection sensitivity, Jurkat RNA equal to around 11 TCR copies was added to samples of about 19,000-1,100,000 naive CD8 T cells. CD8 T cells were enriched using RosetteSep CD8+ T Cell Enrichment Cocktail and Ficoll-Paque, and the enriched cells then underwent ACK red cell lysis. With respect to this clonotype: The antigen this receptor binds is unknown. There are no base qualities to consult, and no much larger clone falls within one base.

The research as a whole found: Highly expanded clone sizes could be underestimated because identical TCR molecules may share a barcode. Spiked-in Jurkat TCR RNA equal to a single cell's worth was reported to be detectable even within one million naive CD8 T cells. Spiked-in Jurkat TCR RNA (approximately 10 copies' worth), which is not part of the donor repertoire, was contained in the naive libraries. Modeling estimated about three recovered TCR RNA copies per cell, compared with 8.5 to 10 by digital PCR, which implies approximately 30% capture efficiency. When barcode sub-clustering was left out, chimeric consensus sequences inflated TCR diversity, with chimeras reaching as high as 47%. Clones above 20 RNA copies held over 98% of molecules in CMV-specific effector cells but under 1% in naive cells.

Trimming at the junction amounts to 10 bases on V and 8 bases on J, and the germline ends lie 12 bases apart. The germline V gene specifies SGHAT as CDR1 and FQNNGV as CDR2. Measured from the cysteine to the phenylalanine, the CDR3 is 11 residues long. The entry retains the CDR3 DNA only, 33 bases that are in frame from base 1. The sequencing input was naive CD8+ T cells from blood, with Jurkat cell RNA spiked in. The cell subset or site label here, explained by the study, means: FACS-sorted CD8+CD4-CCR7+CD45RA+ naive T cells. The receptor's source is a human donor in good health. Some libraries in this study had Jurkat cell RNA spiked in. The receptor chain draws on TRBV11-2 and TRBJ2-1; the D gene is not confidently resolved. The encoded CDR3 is CATLFGYEQFF. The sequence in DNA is TGTGCCACCCTCTTCGGCTATGAGCAGTTCTTC.